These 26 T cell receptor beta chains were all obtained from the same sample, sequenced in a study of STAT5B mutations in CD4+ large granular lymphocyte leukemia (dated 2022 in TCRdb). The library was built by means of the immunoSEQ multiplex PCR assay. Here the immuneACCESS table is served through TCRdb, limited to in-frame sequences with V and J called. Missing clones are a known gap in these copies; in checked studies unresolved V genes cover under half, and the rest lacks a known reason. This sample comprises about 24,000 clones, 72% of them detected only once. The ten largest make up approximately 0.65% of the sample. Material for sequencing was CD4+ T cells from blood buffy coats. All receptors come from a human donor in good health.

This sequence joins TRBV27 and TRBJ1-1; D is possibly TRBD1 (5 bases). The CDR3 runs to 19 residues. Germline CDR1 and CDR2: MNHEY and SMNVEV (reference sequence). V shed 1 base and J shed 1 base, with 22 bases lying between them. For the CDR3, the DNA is TGTGCCAGCAGTTTATACTGGCTGGGACCCCTTGACAGGAACACTGAAGCTTTCTTT. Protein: CASSLYWLGPLDRNTEAFF.

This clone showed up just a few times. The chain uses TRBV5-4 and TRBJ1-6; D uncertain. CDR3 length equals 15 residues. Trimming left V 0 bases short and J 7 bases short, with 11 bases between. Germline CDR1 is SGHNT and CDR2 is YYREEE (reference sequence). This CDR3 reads CASSLGQALNSPLHF. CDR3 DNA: TGTGCCAGCAGCTTGGGGCAGGCACTCAATTCACCCCTCCACTTT.

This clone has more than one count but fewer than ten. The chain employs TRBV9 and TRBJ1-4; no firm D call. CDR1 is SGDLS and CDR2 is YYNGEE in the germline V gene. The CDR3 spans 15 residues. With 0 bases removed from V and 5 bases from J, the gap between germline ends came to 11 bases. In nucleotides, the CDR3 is TGTGCCAGCAGCGTAGCACTAGGACCGAATGAAAAACTGTTTTTT. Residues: CASSVALGPNEKLFF. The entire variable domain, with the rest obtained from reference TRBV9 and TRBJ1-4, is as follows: DSGVTQTPKHLITATGQRVTLRCSPRSGDLSVYWYQQSLDQGLQFLIQYYNGEERAKGNILERFSAQQFPDLHSELNLSSLELGDSALYFCASSVALGPNEKLFFGSGTQLSVL.

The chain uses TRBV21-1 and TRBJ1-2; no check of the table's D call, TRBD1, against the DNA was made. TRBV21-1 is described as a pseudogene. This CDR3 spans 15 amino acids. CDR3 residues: CASSKWGRLDYGYTF. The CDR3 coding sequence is TGTGCCAGCAGCAAATGGGGCCGCCTGGACTATGGCTACACCTTC.

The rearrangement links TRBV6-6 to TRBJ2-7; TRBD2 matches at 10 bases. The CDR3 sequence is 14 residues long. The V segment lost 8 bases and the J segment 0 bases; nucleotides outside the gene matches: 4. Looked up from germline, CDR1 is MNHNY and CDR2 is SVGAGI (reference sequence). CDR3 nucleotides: TGTGCCAGCTGGCAGCGGGAGGGCTCCTACGAGCAGTACTTC. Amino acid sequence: CASWQREGSYEQYF.

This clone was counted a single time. The DNA of the CDR3 is TGTGCCAGTTCCGACAGCTCTGGGGCCAACGTCCTGACTTTC. Amino acid sequence: CASSDSSGANVLTF. The rearrangement uses TRBV5-4 and TRBJ2-6; TRBD1 is a possible D gene (5 bases). Germline-derived CDR1 and CDR2 are SGHNT and YYREEE (reference sequence). V was pared by 8 bases and J by 0 bases, with 9 bases between. This CDR3 contains 14 residues. Combining the CDR3 with reference TRBV5-4 and TRBJ2-6 gives the whole variable domain ETGVTQSPTHLIKTRGQQVTLRCSSQSGHNTVSWYQQALGQGPQFIFQYYREEENGRGNFPPRFSGLQFPNYSSELNVNALELDDSALYLCASSDSSGANVLTFGAGSRLTVL.

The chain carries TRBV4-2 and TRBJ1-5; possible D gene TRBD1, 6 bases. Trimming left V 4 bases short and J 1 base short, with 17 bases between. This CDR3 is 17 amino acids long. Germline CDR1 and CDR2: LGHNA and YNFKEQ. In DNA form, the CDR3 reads TGTGCCAGCAGCCCGCTGGGGGGCCCTGGGAGCAATCAGCCCCAGCATTTT. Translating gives CASSPLGGPGSNQPQHF.

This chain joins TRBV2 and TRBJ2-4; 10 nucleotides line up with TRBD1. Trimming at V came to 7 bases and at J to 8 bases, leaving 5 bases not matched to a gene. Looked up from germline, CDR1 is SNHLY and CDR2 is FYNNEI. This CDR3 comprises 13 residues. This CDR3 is CASTLDRGDIQYF. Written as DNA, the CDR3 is TGTGCCAGCACCCTGGACAGGGGGGACATTCAGTACTTC.

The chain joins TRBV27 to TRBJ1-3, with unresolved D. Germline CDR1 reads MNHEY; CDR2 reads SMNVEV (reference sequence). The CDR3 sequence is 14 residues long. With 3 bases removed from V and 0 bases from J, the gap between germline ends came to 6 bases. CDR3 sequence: CASSLAGSGNTIYF. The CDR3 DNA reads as TGTGCCAGCAGTTTGGCGGGCTCTGGAAACACCATATATTTT.

CDR3 loop: CASSFDPGLGGYTF. The CDR3 region has the DNA TGTGCCAGCAGCTTCGACCCGGGCCTCGGTGGCTACACCTTC. The rearrangement joins TRBV7-2 to TRBJ1-2, with D hard to call. V was trimmed by 3 bases and J by 7 bases, leaving 15 bases between them. The length of the CDR3 is 14 residues. Germline CDR1 and CDR2: SGHTA and FQGNSA.

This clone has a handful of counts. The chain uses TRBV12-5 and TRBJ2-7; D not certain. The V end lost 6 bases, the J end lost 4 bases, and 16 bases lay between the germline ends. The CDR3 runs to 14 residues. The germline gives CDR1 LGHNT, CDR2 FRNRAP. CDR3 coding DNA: TGTGCTAGTGGCCCTGCTGGGGTTCCATACGAGCAGTACTTC. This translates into CASGPAGVPYEQYF.

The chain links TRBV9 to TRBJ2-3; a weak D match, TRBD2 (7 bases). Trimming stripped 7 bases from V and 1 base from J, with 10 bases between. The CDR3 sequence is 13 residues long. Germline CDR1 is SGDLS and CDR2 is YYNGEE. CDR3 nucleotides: TGTGCCAGCGGGAGGGGGGGCACAGATACGCAGTATTTT. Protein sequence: CASGRGGTDTQYF.

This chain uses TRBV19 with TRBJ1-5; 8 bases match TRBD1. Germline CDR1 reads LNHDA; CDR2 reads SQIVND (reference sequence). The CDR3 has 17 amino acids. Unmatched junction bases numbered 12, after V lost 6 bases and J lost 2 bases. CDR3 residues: CASRPILRGPGNQPQHF. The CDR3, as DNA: TGTGCCAGTAGGCCAATCCTCAGGGGGCCAGGCAATCAGCCCCAGCATTTT.

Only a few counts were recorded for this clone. Written as DNA, the CDR3 is TGTGCCAGCAGTTCTATCGTGGCGAGAAATGAGCAGTTCTTC. As protein: CASSSIVARNEQFF. This sequence joins TRBV27 and TRBJ2-1; the D is unclear. The CDR3 spans 14 residues. CDR1 is MNHEY, CDR2 SMNVEV, per germline (reference sequence). V lost 4 bases to trimming and J lost 7 bases, with 14 bases between them.

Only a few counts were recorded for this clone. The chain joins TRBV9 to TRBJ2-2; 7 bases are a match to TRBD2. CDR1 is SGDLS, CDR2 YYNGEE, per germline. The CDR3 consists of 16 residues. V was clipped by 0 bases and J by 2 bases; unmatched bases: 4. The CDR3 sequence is CASSVAGGANTGELFF. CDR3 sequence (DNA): TGTGCCAGCAGCGTAGCGGGGGGAGCAAACACCGGGGAGCTGTTTTTT.

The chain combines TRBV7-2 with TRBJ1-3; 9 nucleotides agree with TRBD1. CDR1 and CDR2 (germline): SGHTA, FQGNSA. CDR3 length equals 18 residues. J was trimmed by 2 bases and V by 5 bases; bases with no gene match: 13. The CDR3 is CASSPRGTGRGAGNTIYF. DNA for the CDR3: TGTGCCAGCAGCCCACGGGGGACAGGGCGGGGGGCTGGAAACACCATATATTTT. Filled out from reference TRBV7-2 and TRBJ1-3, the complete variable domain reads GAGVSQSPSNKVTEKGKDVELRCDPISGHTALYWYRQSLGQGLEFLIYFQGNSAPDKSGLPSDRFSAERTGGSVSTLTIQRTQQEDSAVYLCASSPRGTGRGAGNTIYFGEGSWLTVV.

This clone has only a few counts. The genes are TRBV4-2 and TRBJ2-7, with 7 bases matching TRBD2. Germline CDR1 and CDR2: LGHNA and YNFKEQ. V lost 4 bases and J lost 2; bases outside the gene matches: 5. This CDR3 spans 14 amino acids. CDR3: CASSPRGGAYEQYF. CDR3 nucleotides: TGTGCCAGCAGCCCCCGGGGAGGGGCCTACGAGCAGTACTTC.

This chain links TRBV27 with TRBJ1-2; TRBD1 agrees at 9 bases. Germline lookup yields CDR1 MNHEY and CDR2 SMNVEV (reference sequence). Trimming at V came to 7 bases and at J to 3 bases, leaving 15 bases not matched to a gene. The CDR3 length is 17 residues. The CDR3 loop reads CASTERFRDRDYYGYTF. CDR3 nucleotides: TGTGCCAGCACCGAACGGTTCCGGGACAGGGATTACTATGGCTACACCTTC.

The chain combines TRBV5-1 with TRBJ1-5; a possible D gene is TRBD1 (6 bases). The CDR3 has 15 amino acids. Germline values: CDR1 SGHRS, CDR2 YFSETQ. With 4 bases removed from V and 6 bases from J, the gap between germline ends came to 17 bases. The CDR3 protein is CASSPLSGEGQPQHF. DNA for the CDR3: TGCGCCAGCAGCCCCCTGTCAGGGGAGGGTCAGCCCCAGCATTTT.

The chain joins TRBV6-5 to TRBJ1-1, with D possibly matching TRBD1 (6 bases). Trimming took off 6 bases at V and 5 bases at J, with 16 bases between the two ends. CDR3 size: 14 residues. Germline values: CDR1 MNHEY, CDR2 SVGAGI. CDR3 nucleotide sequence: TGTGCCAGCAGAAAGACAGGACCTAAGACTGAAGCTTTCTTT. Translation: CASRKTGPKTEAFF.

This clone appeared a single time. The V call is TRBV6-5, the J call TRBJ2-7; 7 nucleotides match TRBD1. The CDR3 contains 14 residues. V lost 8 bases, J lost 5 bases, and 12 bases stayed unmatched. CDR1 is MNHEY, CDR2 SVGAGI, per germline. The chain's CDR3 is CASRFLDRANEQYF. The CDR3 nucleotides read TGTGCCAGCCGATTTCTCGACAGGGCCAACGAGCAGTACTTC.

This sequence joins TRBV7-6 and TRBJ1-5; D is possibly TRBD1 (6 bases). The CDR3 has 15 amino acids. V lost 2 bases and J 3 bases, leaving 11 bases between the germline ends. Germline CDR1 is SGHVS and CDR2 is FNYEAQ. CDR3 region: CASSLTGLPNQPQHF. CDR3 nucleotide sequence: TGTGCCAGCAGCTTAACAGGGCTACCCAATCAGCCCCAGCATTTT.

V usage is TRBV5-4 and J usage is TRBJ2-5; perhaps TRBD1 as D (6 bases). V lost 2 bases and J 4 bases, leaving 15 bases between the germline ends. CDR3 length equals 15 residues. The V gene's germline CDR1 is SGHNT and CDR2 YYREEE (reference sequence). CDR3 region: CASSLQGLGSETQYF. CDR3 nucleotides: TGTGCCAGCAGCTTACAGGGCCTTGGGTCAGAGACCCAGTACTTC.

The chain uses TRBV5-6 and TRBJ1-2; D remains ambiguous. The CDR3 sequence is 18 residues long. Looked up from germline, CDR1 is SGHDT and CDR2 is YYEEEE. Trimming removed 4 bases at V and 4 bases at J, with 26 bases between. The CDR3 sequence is CASSSGKSGKLLSYGYTF. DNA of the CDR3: TGTGCCAGCAGCAGTGGAAAATCGGGGAAACTTTTATCCTATGGCTACACCTTC.

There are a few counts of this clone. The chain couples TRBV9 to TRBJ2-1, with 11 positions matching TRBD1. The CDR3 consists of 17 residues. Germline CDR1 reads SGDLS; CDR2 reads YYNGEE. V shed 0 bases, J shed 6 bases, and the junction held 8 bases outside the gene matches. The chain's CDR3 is CASSVAVGTGGVNEQFF. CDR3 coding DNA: TGTGCCAGCAGCGTAGCTGTAGGGACAGGGGGTGTCAATGAGCAGTTCTTC.

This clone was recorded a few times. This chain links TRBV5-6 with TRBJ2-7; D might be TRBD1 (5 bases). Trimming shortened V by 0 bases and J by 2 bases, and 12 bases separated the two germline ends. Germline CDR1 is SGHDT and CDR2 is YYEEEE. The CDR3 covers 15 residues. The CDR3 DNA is TGTGCCAGCAGCTTGGGGGGCGGAATAGCCTACGAGCAGTACTTC. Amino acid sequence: CASSLGGGIAYEQYF.